These 13 T cell receptor beta chains were all obtained from the same sample, sequenced in a study of shared clonotypes between healthy human individuals. Sequencing used immunoSEQ multiplex PCR; TCRdb keeps in-frame clones, though not all of them. The data show some 1,100,000 clones, about 80% seen once. Specimen: memory CD4+ T cells from PBMCs. Subset described: CD45RA-negative fraction. The receptors originated from a man aged 18 to 30 in good health. Some clones in this sample may be carry-over from other donors' samples.

This clone was detected many times. This sequence joins TRBV28 and TRBJ2-2; TRBD2 matches at 13 bases. Germline trimming cut 4 bases from V and 7 bases from J; bases unmatched to any gene: 6. This CDR3 contains 16 residues. The germline V gene has CDR1 MDHEN and CDR2 SYDVKM. CDR3 amino acids: CASSSPGLAGFGELFF. CDR3 nucleotide sequence: TGTGCCAGCAGTTCTCCGGGACTAGCGGGATTCGGGGAGCTGTTTTTT.

This clone was seen a few times. The chain links TRBV6-5 to TRBJ1-5; D call uncertain. V lost 6 bases and J lost 3, with 15 bases in between. The V gene's germline CDR1 is MNHEY and CDR2 SVGAGI. The CDR3 spans 15 residues. In DNA, the CDR3 is TGTGCCAGCAGGGTGCAAGCGGGCAACAATCAGCCCCAGCATTTT. As protein: CASRVQAGNNQPQHF.

V is TRBV28 and J is TRBJ2-2; 7 bases match TRBD1. The germline gives CDR1 MDHEN, CDR2 SYDVKM. The CDR3 extends over 18 amino acids. The trim removed 6 bases at V and 13 bases at J, leaving 26 bases unmatched. CDR3: CASRQGGAWGQPDTGLFF. DNA for the CDR3: TGTGCCAGCAGGCAGGGTGGAGCTTGGGGACAGCCCGATACAGGGCTGTTTTTT.

The chain links TRBV11-2 to TRBJ2-7, with TRBD2 as a possible D gene (5 bases). The germline V gene has CDR1 SGHAT and CDR2 FQNNGV. The CDR3 covers 14 residues. With 2 bases removed from V and 3 bases from J, the gap between germline ends came to 11 bases. The CDR3 sequence is CASSLFHGGYEQYF. In nucleotides, the CDR3 is TGTGCCAGCAGCTTATTTCACGGAGGCTACGAGCAGTACTTC.

This clone was counted between two and nine times. The rearrangement links TRBV5-8 to TRBJ2-2; D perhaps matches TRBD1 (6 bases). The V end lost 2 bases, the J end lost 7 bases, and 15 bases lay between the germline ends. Germline V gene lookup returns CDR1 SGHTS and CDR2 YDEGEE. This CDR3 is 15 amino acids long. In nucleotides, the CDR3 is TGTGCCAGCAGCTTACGACAGGCACGCTACGGGGAGCTGTTTTTT. Protein sequence: CASSLRQARYGELFF.

The J gene is TRBJ2-7, the V gene TRBV27; D unresolved. V was shortened by 3 bases and J by 0 bases, with 9 bases between the two germline ends. Germline V gives CDR1 MNHEY, CDR2 SMNVEV (reference sequence). CDR3 length: 14 residues. The CDR3 bases are TGTGCCAGCAGTTTTAACAGCCACTCCTACGAGCAGTACTTC. Its protein product is CASSFNSHSYEQYF.

In its sample, this clone was seen a few times. This sequence joins TRBV18 and TRBJ1-5; 8 nucleotides align to TRBD1. The CDR3 has 15 residues. V lost 4 bases to trimming and J lost 4 bases; unmatched junction nucleotides: 6. Germline CDR1 is KGHSH and CDR2 is LQKENI. The DNA for the CDR3 is TGTGCCAGCTCACAACAGGGGGGTGGGAATCAGCCCCAGCATTTT. Its translation: CASSQQGGGNQPQHF.

This clone was counted many times. This chain joins TRBV15 and TRBJ2-2; 8 bases line up with TRBD2. The CDR3 has 18 residues. The germline V gene encodes CDR1 LNHNV and CDR2 YYDKDF (reference sequence). The junction had 7 bases not matched to a gene; V was cut back by 1 base and J by 0 bases. This chain's CDR3 is CATSRGGLGPANTGELFF. The CDR3 region has the DNA TGTGCCACCAGCAGAGGGGGACTAGGCCCCGCGAACACCGGGGAGCTGTTTTTT.

Notes on this clone: The sample contains more than one DNA sequence encoding this CDR3. This rearrangement joins TRBV6-1 to TRBJ2-3, with TRBD1 as a possible D gene (5 bases). Trimming cost V 6 bases and J 4 bases, with 11 bases left between them. This CDR3 spans 13 amino acids. The germline V gene encodes CDR1 MNHNS and CDR2 SASEGT. The CDR3 DNA reads as TGTGCCAGCAGCGAGACAGTCCCAGATACGCAGTATTTT. Protein sequence: CASSETVPDTQYF.

In regard to this clone: The same CDR3 is also encoded by other DNA sequences in this sample. The V and J genes are TRBV15 and TRBJ1-1, with D hard to call. V was cut by 3 bases and J by 2 bases, with 7 bases left in between. The CDR3 is made up of 13 amino acids. Germline V gene sequence: CDR1 LNHNV, CDR2 YYDKDF (reference sequence). CDR3 nucleotide sequence: TGTGCCACCAGCAGGGGTCGCAACACTGAAGCTTTCTTT. Protein sequence: CATSRGRNTEAFF.

This clone turned up a few times. The V call is TRBV5-1, the J call TRBJ1-2; D gene unclear. V was shortened by 1 base and J by 4 bases, with 17 bases between the two germline ends. The CDR3 has 16 residues. CDR1 SGHRS and CDR2 YFSETQ come from the germline V gene. The CDR3, as DNA: TGCGCCAGCAGCTTGAATGGTGGCAGCCAAATCTATGGCTACACCTTC. It translates to CASSLNGGSQIYGYTF.

The chain's CDR3 is CASSLVGVLAKNIQYF. CDR3 nucleotide sequence: TGTGCCAGCAGCTTAGTGGGGGTACTAGCCAAAAACATTCAGTACTTC. The chain is built from TRBV7-2 and TRBJ2-4; D tentatively reads TRBD1 or TRBD2 (5 bases each). Trimming left V 1 base short and J 0 bases short, with 10 bases between. This CDR3 has 16 amino acids. Per germline, CDR1 SGHTA and CDR2 FQGNSA.

The chain links TRBV7-3 to TRBJ2-1; 7 nucleotides agree with TRBD2. Trimming took 5 bases from V and 8 from J; bases not matched to a gene: 12. The CDR3 consists of 15 residues. Germline V gene data show CDR1 as SGHTA and CDR2 as FQGTGA. CDR3 region: CASSGNRGVVDEQFF. CDR3 bases: TGTGCCAGCAGCGGCAACCGGGGGGTAGTCGATGAGCAGTTCTTC.